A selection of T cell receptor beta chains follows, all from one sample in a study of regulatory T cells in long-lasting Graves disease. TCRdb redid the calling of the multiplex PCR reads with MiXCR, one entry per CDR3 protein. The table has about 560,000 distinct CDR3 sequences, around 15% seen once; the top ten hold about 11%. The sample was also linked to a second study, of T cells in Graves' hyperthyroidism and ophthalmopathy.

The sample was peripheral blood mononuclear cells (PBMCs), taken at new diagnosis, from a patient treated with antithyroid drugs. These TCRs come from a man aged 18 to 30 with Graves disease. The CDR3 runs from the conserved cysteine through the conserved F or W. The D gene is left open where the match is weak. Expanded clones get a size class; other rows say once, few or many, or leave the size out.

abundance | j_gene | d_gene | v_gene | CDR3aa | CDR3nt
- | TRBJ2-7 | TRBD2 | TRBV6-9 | CASSESGGSSYEQYF | TGCGCCAGCAGTGAGTCGGGGGGATCATCCTACGAGCAGTACTTC
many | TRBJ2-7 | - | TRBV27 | CASSFPNSYEQYF | TGTGCCAGCAGTTTCCCGAACTCCTACGAGCAGTACTTC
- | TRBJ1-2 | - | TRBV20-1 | CSSKDRLSHYGYTF | TGCAGTTCGAAAGACAGGTTAAGTCACTATGGCTACACCTTC
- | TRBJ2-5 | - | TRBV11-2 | CASSLSLAVQETQYF | TGTGCCAGCAGCTTATCTCTAGCTGTCCAAGAGACCCAGTACTTC
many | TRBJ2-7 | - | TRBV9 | CASSVAPYREQYF | TGTGCCAGCAGCGTAGCCCCATACAGAGAGCAGTACTTC
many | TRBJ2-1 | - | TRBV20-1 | CSARDPGGYNEQFF | TGCAGTGCTAGAGATCCCGGGGGCTACAATGAGCAGTTCTTC
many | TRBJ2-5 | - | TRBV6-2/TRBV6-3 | CASSYLEQETQYF | TGTGCCAGCAGTTACTTAGAGCAAGAGACCCAGTACTTC
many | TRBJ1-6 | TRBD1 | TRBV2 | CASSERTGGNSPLHF | TGTGCCAGCAGTGAAAGGACAGGGGGTAATTCACCCCTCCACTTT
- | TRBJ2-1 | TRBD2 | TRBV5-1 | CASSLASIILAGGYNEQFF | TGCGCCAGCAGCTTGGCCAGTATCATCCTAGCGGGAGGGTACAATGAGCAGTTCTTC
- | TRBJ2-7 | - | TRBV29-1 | CSVAHPGTYEQYF | TGCAGCGTAGCACATCCGGGGACCTACGAGCAGTACTTC
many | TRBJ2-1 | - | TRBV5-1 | CASSRTGYEQFF | TGCGCCAGCAGCCGGACGGGGTATGAGCAGTTCTTC
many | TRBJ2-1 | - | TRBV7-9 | CASSIPPGESGDNEQFF | TGTGCCAGCAGCATTCCCCCCGGAGAGTCGGGGGACAATGAGCAGTTCTTC
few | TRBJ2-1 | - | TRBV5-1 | CASSLTAGGSNEQFF | TGCGCCAGCAGCTTGACCGCAGGCGGGTCCAATGAGCAGTTCTTC
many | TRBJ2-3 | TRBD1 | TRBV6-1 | CASSERDRESDTQYF | TGTGCCAGCAGTGAAAGGGACAGGGAGTCAGATACGCAGTATTTT
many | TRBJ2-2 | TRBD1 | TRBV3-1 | CASSQDAGGYRSGELFF | TGTGCCAGCAGCCAAGATGCAGGGGGCTATCGATCCGGGGAGCTGTTTTTT
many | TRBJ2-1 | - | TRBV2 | CASSERGGNSYNEQFF | TGTGCCAGCAGCGAGCGTGGGGGGAACTCCTACAATGAGCAGTTCTTC
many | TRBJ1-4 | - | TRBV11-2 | CASSFGTNEKLFF | TGTGCCAGCAGCTTTGGAACAAATGAAAAACTGTTTTTT
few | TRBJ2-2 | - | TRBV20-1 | CSARVGGSFGELFF | TGCAGTGCTAGAGTCGGCGGTTCGTTCGGGGAGCTGTTTTTT
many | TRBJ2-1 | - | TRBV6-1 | CASSDPVGWDNEQFF | TGTGCCAGCAGTGACCCGGTGGGATGGGACAATGAGCAGTTCTTC
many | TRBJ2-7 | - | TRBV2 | CASSRQKPYEQYF | TGTGCCAGCAGTCGACAGAAACCCTACGAGCAGTACTTC
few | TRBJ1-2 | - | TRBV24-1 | CATSDALGGANYGYTF | TGTGCCACCAGTGATGCTCTAGGGGGAGCTAACTATGGCTACACCTTC
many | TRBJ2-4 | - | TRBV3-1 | CASSHHTENIQYF | TGTGCCAGCAGCCATCACACGGAAAACATTCAGTACTTC
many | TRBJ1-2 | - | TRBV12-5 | CASGPDTPGGYTF | TGTGCTAGTGGTCCAGACACCCCGGGAGGCTACACCTTC
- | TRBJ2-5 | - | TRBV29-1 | CSGRRDIQETQYF | TGCAGCGGCCGACGGGACATCCAAGAGACCCAGTACTTC
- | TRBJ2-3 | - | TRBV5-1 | CASSLHPRGRTDTQYF | TGCGCCAGCAGCTTGCATCCCCGAGGTCGCACAGATACGCAGTATTTT
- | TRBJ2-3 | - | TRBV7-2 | CASRPAARDTQYF | TGTGCCAGCAGACCCGCTGCCCGAGATACGCAGTATTTT
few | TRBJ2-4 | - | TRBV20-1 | CSATAGLEGANIQYF | TGCAGTGCTACCGCCGGATTGGAGGGGGCAAACATTCAGTACTTC
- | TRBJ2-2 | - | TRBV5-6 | CASSLVASGGAGELFF | TGTGCCAGCAGCTTAGTAGCATCTGGGGGCGCCGGGGAGCTGTTTTTT
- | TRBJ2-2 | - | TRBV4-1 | CASSPRGGGSGELFF | TGCGCCAGCAGCCCCCGGGGTGGAGGTTCCGGGGAGCTGTTTTTT
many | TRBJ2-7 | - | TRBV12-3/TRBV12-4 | CASSLMSPYEQYF | TGTGCCAGCAGTTTAATGAGTCCCTACGAGCAGTACTTC
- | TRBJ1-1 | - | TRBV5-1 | CASSSPDVAEAFF | TGCGCCAGCAGCTCCCCCGATGTGGCTGAAGCTTTCTTT
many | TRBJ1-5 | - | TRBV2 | CASSGALLNQPQHF | TGTGCCAGCAGTGGGGCCCTACTCAATCAGCCCCAGCATTTT
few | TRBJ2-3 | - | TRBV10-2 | CASSPWGEVRGSTDTQNF | TGCGCCAGCAGTCCCTGGGGGGAGGTCCGGGGAAGCACAGATACGCAGAATTTT
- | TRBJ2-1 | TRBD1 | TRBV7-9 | CASSFSPGTGQFF | TGTGCCAGCAGCTTTAGCCCCGGGACAGGGCAGTTCTTC
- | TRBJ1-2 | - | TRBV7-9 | CASSLAQASIYGYTF | TGTGCCAGCAGCTTAGCGCAGGCCTCCATCTATGGCTACACCTTC
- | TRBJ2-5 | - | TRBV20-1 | CSASSSLFQETQYF | TGCAGTGCTAGTTCTAGCCTCTTCCAAGAGACCCAGTACTTC
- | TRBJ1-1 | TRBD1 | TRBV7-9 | CASSLDRISEAFF | TGTGCCAGCAGCTTGGACAGGATCTCTGAAGCTTTCTTT
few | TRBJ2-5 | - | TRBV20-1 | CSARDGAGQETQYF | TGCAGTGCTAGAGATGGGGCAGGGCAAGAGACCCAGTACTTC
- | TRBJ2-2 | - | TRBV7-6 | CASSLIGQTAGELFF | TGTGCCAGCAGCTTAATAGGGCAGACTGCCGGGGAGCTGTTTTTT
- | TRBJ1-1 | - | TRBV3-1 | CASSPRPGQGITEAFF | TGTGCCAGCAGCCCGCGCCCGGGACAAGGCATCACTGAAGCTTTCTTT
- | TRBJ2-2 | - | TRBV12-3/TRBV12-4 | CASSPQGWAGELFF | TGTGCCAGCAGCCCTCAGGGGTGGGCCGGGGAGCTGTTTTTT
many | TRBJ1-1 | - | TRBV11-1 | CASSLGSGGSEAFF | TGTGCCAGCAGCTTAGGATCTGGAGGGTCTGAAGCTTTCTTT
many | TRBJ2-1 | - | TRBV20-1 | CSAIKVGQRGNEQFF | TGCAGTGCTATCAAGGTGGGGCAGAGAGGGAATGAGCAGTTCTTC
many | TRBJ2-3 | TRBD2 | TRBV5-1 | CASSLWTSESTDTQYF | TGCGCCAGCAGCTTATGGACTAGCGAAAGCACAGATACGCAGTATTTT
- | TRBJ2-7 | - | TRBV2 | CASIIELSPHYEQYF | TGTGCCAGCATTATTGAGTTATCCCCTCATTACGAGCAGTACTTC
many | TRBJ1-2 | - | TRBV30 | CAWRDGRGNYGYTF | TGTGCCTGGAGGGACGGACGGGGTAACTATGGCTACACCTTC
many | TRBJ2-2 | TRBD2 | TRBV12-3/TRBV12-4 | CASSPAGAGELFF | TGTGCCAGCAGCCCGGCGGGAGCCGGGGAGCTGTTTTTT
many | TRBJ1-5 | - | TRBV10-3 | CAISDRVNQPQHF | TGTGCCATCAGTGACAGGGTAAACCAGCCCCAGCATTTT
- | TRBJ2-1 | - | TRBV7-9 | CASSSDRSGEFF | TGTGCCAGCAGCTCAGACAGGTCGGGGGAGTTCTTC
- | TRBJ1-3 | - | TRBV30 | CAWSETVSGNTIYF | TGTGCCTGGAGTGAGACAGTCTCTGGAAACACCATATATTTT
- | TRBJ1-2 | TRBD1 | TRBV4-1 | CASSQGDSGSGYTF | TGCGCCAGCAGCCAGGGGGACAGTGGGAGTGGCTACACCTTC
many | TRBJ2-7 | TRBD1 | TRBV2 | CASSEPGTGGLTYEQYF | TGTGCCAGCAGTGAGCCTGGCACAGGGGGCCTAACATACGAGCAGTACTTC
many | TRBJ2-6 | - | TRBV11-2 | CASSARRGGNSGANVLTF | TGTGCCAGCAGCGCCCGGAGAGGAGGGAACTCTGGGGCCAACGTCCTGACTTTC
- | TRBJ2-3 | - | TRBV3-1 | CASSQAAGTDTQYF | TGTGCCAGCAGCCAAGCTGCTGGCACAGATACGCAGTATTTT
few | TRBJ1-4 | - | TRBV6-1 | CASRGGLMNEKLFF | TGTGCCAGCAGAGGAGGACTGATGAATGAAAAACTGTTTTTT
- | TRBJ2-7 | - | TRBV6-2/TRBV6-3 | CASSRDLYEQYF | TGTGCCAGCAGTAGGGACCTCTACGAGCAGTACTTC
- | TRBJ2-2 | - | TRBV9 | CASSPSRGPWGKLFF | TGTGCCAGCAGCCCCAGCCGCGGTCCTTGGGGGAAGCTGTTTTTT
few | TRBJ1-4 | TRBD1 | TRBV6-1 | CASSLRGSREKLFF | TGTGCCAGCAGTCTCAGGGGGAGTCGTGAAAAACTGTTTTTT
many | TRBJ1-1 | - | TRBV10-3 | CAISDQGNTEAFF | TGTGCCATCAGTGACCAGGGTAACACTGAAGCTTTCTTT
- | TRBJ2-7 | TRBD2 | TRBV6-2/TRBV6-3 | CASSYHTGTSSPYEQYF | TGTGCCAGCAGTTACCATACCGGGACTAGCAGCCCCTACGAGCAGTACTTC